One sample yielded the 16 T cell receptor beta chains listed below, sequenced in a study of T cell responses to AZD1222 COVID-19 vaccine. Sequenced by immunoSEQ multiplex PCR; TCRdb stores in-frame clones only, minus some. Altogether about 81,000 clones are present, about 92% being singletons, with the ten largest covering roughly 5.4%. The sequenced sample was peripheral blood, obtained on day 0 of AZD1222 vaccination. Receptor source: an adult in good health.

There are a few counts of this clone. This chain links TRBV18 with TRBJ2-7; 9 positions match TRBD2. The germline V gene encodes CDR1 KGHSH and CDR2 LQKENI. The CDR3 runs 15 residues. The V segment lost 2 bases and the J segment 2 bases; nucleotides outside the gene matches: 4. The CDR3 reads CASSPAGGPAYEQYF. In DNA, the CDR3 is TGTGCCAGCTCACCAGCGGGAGGGCCAGCCTACGAGCAGTACTTC.

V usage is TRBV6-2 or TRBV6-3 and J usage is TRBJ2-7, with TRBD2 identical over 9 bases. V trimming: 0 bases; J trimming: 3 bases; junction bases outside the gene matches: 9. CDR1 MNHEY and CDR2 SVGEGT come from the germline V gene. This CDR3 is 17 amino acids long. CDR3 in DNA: TGTGCCAGCAGTTACTCCAGGCAGCGGGAGGTTGGCTACGAGCAGTACTTC. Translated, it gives CASSYSRQREVGYEQYF.

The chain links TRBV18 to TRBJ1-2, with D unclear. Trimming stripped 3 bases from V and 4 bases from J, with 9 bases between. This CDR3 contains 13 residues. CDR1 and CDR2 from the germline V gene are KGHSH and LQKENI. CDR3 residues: CASSPADPYGYTF. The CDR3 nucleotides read TGTGCCAGCTCACCGGCAGACCCCTATGGCTACACCTTC.

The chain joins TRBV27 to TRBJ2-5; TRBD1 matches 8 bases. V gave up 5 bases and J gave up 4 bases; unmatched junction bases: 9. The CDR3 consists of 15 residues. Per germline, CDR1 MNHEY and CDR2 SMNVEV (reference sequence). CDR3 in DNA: TGTGCCAGCAGTGCACCCAACAGGGGGACAGAGACCCAGTACTTC. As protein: CASSAPNRGTETQYF.

As DNA, the CDR3 is TGTGCCACCAGCAGAGATTATTGGCGCGAGCAGTACTTC. Its translation: CATSRDYWREQYF. This rearrangement joins TRBV15 to TRBJ2-7; no clear D gene. Germline CDR1 is LNHNV and CDR2 is YYDKDF (reference sequence). V lost 0 bases and J lost 6, with 9 bases in between. The CDR3 extends over 13 amino acids. Variable domain in full (rest from reference TRBV15 and TRBJ2-7): DAMVIQNPRYQVTQFGKPVTLSCSQTLNHNVMYWYQQKSSQAPKLLFHYYDKDFNNEADTPDNFQSRRPNTSFCFLDIRSPGLGDTAMYLCATSRDYWREQYFGPGTRLTVT.

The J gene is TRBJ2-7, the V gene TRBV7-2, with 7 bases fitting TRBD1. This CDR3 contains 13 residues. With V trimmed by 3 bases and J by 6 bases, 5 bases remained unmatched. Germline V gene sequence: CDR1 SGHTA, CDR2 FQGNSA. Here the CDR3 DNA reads TGTGCCAGCAGCTTCGACAGGGTAGGCGAGCAGTACTTC. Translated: CASSFDRVGEQYF.

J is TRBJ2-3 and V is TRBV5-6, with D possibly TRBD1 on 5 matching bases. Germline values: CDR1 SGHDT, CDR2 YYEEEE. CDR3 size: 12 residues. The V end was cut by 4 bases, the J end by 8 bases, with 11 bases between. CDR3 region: CASSGAAVTQYF. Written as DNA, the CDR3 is TGTGCCAGCAGCGGGGCGGCGGTTACGCAGTATTTT.

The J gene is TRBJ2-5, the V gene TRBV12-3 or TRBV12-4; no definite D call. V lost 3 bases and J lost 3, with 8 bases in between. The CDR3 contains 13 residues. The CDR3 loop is CASSFLSEETQYF. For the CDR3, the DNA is TGTGCCAGCAGTTTCCTTTCGGAAGAGACCCAGTACTTC.

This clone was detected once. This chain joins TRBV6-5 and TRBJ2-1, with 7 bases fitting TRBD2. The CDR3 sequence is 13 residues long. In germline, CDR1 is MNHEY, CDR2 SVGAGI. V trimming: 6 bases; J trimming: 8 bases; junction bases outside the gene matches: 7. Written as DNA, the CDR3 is TGTGCCAGCAGAGGGACTATCAATGATGAGCAGTTCTTC. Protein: CASRGTINDEQFF.

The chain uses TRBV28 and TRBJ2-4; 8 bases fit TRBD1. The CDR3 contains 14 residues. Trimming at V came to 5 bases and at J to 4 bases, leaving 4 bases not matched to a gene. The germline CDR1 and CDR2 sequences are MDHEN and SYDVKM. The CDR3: CASSAGTGKNIQYF. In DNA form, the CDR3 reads TGTGCCAGCAGTGCCGGGACAGGTAAAAACATTCAGTACTTC.

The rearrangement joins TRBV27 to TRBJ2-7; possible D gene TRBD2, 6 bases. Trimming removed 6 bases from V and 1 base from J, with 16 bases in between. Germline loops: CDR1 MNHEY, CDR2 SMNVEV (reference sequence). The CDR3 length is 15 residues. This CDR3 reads CASRLGRGTSYEQYF. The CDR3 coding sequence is TGTGCCAGCAGGTTGGGCCGGGGGACGTCCTACGAGCAGTACTTC.

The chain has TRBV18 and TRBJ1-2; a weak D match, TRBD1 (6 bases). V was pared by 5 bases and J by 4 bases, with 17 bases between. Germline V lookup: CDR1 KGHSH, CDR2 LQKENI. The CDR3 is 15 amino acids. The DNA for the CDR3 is TGTGCCAGCTCAGCCGGGACATCCGAGGCCTATGGCTACACCTTC. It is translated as CASSAGTSEAYGYTF.

The CDR3 DNA is TGCGCCAGCAGCTTGGGACCGACAGGGCTAAACGAGCAGTACTTC. Translated, it gives CASSLGPTGLNEQYF. This chain links TRBV5-1 with TRBJ2-7, with 7 nucleotides matching TRBD1. V trimming: 0 bases; J trimming: 5 bases; junction bases outside the gene matches: 8. The CDR3 totals 15 residues. From germline, CDR1 is SGHRS and CDR2 YFSETQ. The variable domain in full, completed from reference TRBV5-1 and TRBJ2-7, reads KAGVTQTPRYLIKTRGQQVTLSCSPISGHRSVSWYQQTPGQGLQFLFEYFSETQRNKGNFPGRFSGRQFSNSRSEMNVSTLELGDSALYLCASSLGPTGLNEQYFGPGTRLTVT.

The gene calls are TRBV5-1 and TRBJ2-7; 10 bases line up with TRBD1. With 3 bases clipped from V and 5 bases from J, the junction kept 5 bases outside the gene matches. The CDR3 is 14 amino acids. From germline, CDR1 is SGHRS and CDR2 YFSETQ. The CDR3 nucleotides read TGCGCCAGCAGCTACGGACAGGGGGGGAACGAGCAGTACTTC. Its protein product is CASSYGQGGNEQYF. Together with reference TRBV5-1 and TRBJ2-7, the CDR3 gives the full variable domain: KAGVTQTPRYLIKTRGQQVTLSCSPISGHRSVSWYQQTPGQGLQFLFEYFSETQRNKGNFPGRFSGRQFSNSRSEMNVSTLELGDSALYLCASSYGQGGNEQYFGPGTRLTVT.

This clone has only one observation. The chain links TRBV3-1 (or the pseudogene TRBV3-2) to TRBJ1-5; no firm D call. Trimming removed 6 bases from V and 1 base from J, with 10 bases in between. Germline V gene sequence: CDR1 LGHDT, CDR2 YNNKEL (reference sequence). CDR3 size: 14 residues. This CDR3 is CASSLDGSNQPQHF. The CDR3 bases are TGTGCCAGCAGTCTAGATGGGAGCAATCAGCCCCAGCATTTT.

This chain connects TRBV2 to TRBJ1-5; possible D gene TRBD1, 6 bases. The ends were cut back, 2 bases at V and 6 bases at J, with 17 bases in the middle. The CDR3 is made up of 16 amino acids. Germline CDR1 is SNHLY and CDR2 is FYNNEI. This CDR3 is CASSELGRGTGQPQHF. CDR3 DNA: TGTGCCAGCAGTGAATTGGGCAGGGGAACAGGTCAGCCCCAGCATTTT.